This T cell receptor beta chain originates from a study of blood T cell repertoires in COVID-19. For the study at large: COVID-19 samples, acute and convalescent, were from the United States, Italy and Spain. PBMCs, B-cell-depleted T cells, or T cells provided the cDNA or gDNA that made up the material.

The CDR3 has 13 residues. With V trimmed by 6 bases and J by 0 bases, 1 base remained unmatched. Germline V CDR1 and CDR2: MNHEY, SMNVEV (reference sequence). Original data processing: Reference gene primer amplification gave nucleated cell count estimates. The assay was immunoSEQ multiplex PCR, and TCRdb's table has in-frame clones only and misses some. The V and J calls and clone size were taken over from that table, and D and trimming were inferred from the DNA. Here the sample spans a few hundred thousand clones, over 75% being singletons. This TCR was sampled from a woman aged 60-75 years with acute or convalescent COVID-19. The chain is built from TRBV27 and TRBJ2-7; 8 bases fit TRBD1. The sequencing input was peripheral blood. The CDR3 here is CASRQGGSYEQYF. The CDR3 nucleotides read TGTGCCAGCAGACAGGGGGGCTCCTACGAGCAGTACTTC.